This TCR beta chain was sequenced in a study of metastatic and nonmetastatic thyroid tumors. Study details: Repertoires from malignant and benign thyroid patients were compared across blood and tumor or nodule tissue.

TCRdb re-analyzed the PCR reads using MiXCR. The sample has about 19,000 clones; roughly 27% are singletons. The CDR3 loop spans 19 amino acids. Germline trimming cut 5 bases from V and 0 bases from J; bases unmatched to any gene: 9. Germline CDR1 MDHEN, CDR2 SYDVKM. No patient had received any treatment before thyroid surgery. The source is a male donor with papillary thyroid cancer or a benign thyroid nodule (not recorded which). Some clones in this sample may be carry-over from other donors' samples. The sequencing input was blood. The rearrangement links TRBV28 to TRBJ2-3, with 15 bases fitting TRBD2. The CDR3 is CASSPWRTSGRASTDTQYF. In DNA form, the CDR3 reads TGTGCCAGCAGTCCTTGGAGGACTAGCGGGAGGGCTAGCACAGATACGCAGTATTTT.